A single TCR beta chain is shown here with its context. This CDR3 has 15 residues. Trimming shortened V by 4 bases and J by 0 bases, and 10 bases separated the two germline ends. The V gene's germline CDR1 is LGHDT and CDR2 YNNKEL (reference sequence). This entry belongs to a study of blood T cell repertoires in COVID-19. Overall study: PBMCs, B-cell-depleted T cells, or T cells provided the cDNA or gDNA that made up the material.

In the authors' workflow: The assay estimated nucleated cells by amplifying reference gene primers. Some clones are missing from TCRdb's copy, which holds only in-frame ones; the method was immunoSEQ multiplex PCR. V, J and clone size are those of that table, while D and trimming were read from the DNA. The sample lists some 270,000 clones, about 87% occurring once. Participants were placed into cohorts based on the clinical history they reported. Shortly before study entry, within 2 weeks, exposed participants had met a COVID-19 case. The chain has TRBV3-1 (or the pseudogene TRBV3-2) and TRBJ1-3, with a tentative D call TRBD1 (5 bases). The TCR originated in a woman between 40 and 55 years old who had been exposed to COVID-19. The sample was PBMCs or T cells enriched from blood (not recorded which). CDR3 nucleotide sequence: TGTGCCAGCAGCCCAGGGATCGGCTCTGGAAACACCATATATTTT. This codes for CASSPGIGSGNTIYF.